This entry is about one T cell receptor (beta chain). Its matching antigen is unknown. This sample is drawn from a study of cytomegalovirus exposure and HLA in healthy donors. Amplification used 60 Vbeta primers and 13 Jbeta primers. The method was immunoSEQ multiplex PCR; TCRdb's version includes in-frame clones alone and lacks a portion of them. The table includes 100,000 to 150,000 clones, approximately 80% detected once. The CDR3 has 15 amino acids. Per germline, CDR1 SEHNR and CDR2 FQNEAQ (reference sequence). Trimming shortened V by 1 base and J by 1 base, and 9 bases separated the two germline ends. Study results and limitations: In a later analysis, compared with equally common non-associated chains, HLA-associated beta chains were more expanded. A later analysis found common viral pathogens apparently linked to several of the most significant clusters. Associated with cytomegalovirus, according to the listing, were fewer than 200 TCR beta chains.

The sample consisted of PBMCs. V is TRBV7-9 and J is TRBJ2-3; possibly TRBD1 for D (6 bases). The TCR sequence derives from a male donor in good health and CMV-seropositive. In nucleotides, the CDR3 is TGTGCCAGCAGCTTAGGGGCAGGGGGCACAGATACGCAGTATTTT. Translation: CASSLGAGGTDTQYF. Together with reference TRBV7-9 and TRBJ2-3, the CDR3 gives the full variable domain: DTGVSQNPRHKITKRGQNVTFRCDPISEHNRLYWYRQTLGQGPEFLTYFQNEAQLEKSRLLSDRFSAERPKGSFSTLEIQRTEQGDSAMYLCASSLGAGGTDTQYFGPGTRLTVL.